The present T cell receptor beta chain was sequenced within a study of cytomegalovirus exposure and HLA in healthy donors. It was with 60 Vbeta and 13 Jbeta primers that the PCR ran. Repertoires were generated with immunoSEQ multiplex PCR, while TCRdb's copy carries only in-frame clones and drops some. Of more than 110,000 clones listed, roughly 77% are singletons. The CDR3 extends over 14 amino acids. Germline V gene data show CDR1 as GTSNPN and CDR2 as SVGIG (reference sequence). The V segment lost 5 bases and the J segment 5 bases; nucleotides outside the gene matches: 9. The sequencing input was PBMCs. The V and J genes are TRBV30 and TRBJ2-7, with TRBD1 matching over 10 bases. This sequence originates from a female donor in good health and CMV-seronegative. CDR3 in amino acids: CAWDTGTGDDEQYF. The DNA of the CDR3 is TGTGCCTGGGATACCGGGACAGGGGATGACGAGCAGTACTTC.